The 27 T cell receptor beta chains below come from one sample, sequenced in a study of CD8 T cells in Susac syndrome. Reverse transcription of roughly 0.5 to 1 ug RNA was performed with random hexamers. Each CDR3 protein gets one entry after TCRdb re-called the immunoSEQ multiplex PCR reads with MiXCR. There are a few hundred thousand distinct CDR3 sequences in the sample; more than 75% occur only once, and about 0.11% lies in the top ten. The specimen sequenced was CD8+ T cells from PBMCs. Receptors were obtained from a human donor with multiple sclerosis.

V usage is TRBV12-3 or TRBV12-4 and J usage is TRBJ2-6, with a weak D call TRBD1 (6 bases). The V end was cut by 3 bases, the J end by 0 bases, with 18 bases between. The CDR3 is made up of 19 amino acids. The CDR3 here is CASSFLPLQGDSGANVLTF. The CDR3 nucleotides are TGTGCCAGCAGTTTCCTCCCCTTACAGGGAGACTCTGGGGCCAACGTCCTGACTTTC.

The J gene is TRBJ2-7, the V gene TRBV5-1, with 12 bases identical to TRBD2. This CDR3 has 17 amino acids. V was clipped by 4 bases and J by 3 bases; unmatched bases: 11. CDR1 is SGHRS and CDR2 is YFSETQ in the germline V gene. The CDR3 DNA sequence: TGCGCCAGCAGCCAGAGCCTAGCGGGAGGGCCTGACTACGAGCAGTACTTC. It codes for CASSQSLAGGPDYEQYF.

V is TRBV4-1 and J is TRBJ2-1; 7 bases fit TRBD2. The CDR3 totals 17 residues. Germline CDR1 is MGHRA and CDR2 is YSYEKL. The ends lost 3 bases at V and 5 bases at J; junction bases unmatched: 13. The CDR3 bases are TGCGCCAGCAGCCATACCCCTCTCGCGGGAGCCCACAATGAGCAGTTCTTC. Its protein is CASSHTPLAGAHNEQFF.

The chain uses TRBV9 and TRBJ2-3; no clear D gene. The CDR3 covers 15 residues. V lost 0 bases to trimming and J lost 0 bases, with 8 bases between them. CDR1 and CDR2 (germline): SGDLS, YYNGEE. CDR3 residues: CASSVGMSSTDTQYF. For the CDR3, the DNA is TGTGCCAGCAGCGTAGGAATGAGTAGCACAGATACGCAGTATTTT.

The CDR3 DNA is TGCGCCAGCAGCCTCGTTCCGGCGGCCAAAAACATTCAGTACTTC. It specifies CASSLVPAAKNIQYF. This sequence joins TRBV5-1 and TRBJ2-4; D is unresolved. Per the germline V gene, CDR1 is SGHRS and CDR2 is YFSETQ. V lost 4 bases to trimming and J lost 1 base, with 12 bases between them. This CDR3 has 15 amino acids.

This clonotype was picked up one time. The CDR3 protein is CASSLARTGNEQFF. CDR3 bases: TGTGCCAGCAGCTTAGCTCGGACGGGGAATGAGCAGTTCTTC. The V call is TRBV7-9, the J call TRBJ2-1; a weak D match, TRBD2 (5 bases). CDR3 length: 14 amino acids. Looked up from germline, CDR1 is SEHNR and CDR2 is FQNEAQ (reference sequence). V was clipped by 0 bases and J by 7 bases, with 10 bases between them.

The V and J genes are TRBV4-1 and TRBJ2-3; perhaps D is TRBD1 or TRBD2 (5 bases each). The CDR3 runs to 14 residues. The germline V gene has CDR1 MGHRA and CDR2 YSYEKL. V was trimmed by 1 base and J by 5 bases, leaving 10 bases between them. The CDR3, as DNA: TGCGCCAGCAGCCAAGCGTGGGGGTTAGATACGCAGTATTTT. This encodes CASSQAWGLDTQYF.

The chain employs TRBV28 and TRBJ2-5; unclear D gene. Germline loops: CDR1 MDHEN, CDR2 SYDVKM. Trimming removed 7 bases from V and 5 bases from J, with 8 bases in between. The CDR3 sequence is 11 residues long. The CDR3 is CASTLGETQYF. In DNA form, the CDR3 reads TGTGCCAGCACCCTTGGGGAGACCCAGTACTTC.

The chain uses TRBV30 and TRBJ2-7; D gene ambiguous. There are 13 residues in the CDR3. Trimming cost V 0 bases and J 0 bases, with 6 bases left between them. Germline CDR1 GTSNPN, CDR2 SVGIG (reference sequence). CDR3 residues: CAWSVDNSYEQYF. The CDR3 DNA follows: TGTGCCTGGAGTGTTGACAACTCCTACGAGCAGTACTTC.

The CDR3 sequence: CASSYRVASGSPEQFF. In nucleotides, the CDR3 is TGTGCCAGCAGCTATAGGGTGGCTAGCGGGAGCCCAGAGCAGTTCTTC. The V gene is TRBV9, the J gene TRBJ2-1, with 10 bases identical to TRBD2. V lost 4 bases and J lost 10; bases outside the gene matches: 14. Germline V gene data show CDR1 as SGDLS and CDR2 as YYNGEE. The CDR3 runs 16 residues.

The rearrangement joins TRBV28 to TRBJ2-1; 9 bases fit TRBD1. V lost 3 bases, J lost 0 bases, and 12 bases stayed unmatched. This CDR3 has 19 residues. Germline V gene data show CDR1 as MDHEN and CDR2 as SYDVKM. Here the CDR3 DNA reads TGTGCCAGCAGTTTGGTTGGTGGACAGGGGCTTTTCTCCTACAATGAGCAGTTCTTC. Residues: CASSLVGGQGLFSYNEQFF.

The V and J genes are TRBV4-1 and TRBJ2-2; TRBD2 matches 10 bases. Germline CDR1 and CDR2: MGHRA and YSYEKL. V dropped 3 bases and J dropped 6; count of bases not matched to a gene: 1. This CDR3 has 14 residues. The CDR3 bases are TGCGCCAGCAGCCACCTAGCGGGAGCCGGGGAGCTGTTTTTT. Amino acid sequence: CASSHLAGAGELFF.

In this sample, this clonotype turned up once. This chain connects TRBV2 to TRBJ2-1; 11 nucleotides align to TRBD2. The CDR3 extends over 16 amino acids. V shed 3 bases and J 5 bases; nucleotides not matched to a gene: 6. Germline V gene sequence: CDR1 SNHLY, CDR2 FYNNEI. The CDR3 here is CASSDFTSGRNNEQFF. The CDR3 DNA reads TGTGCCAGCAGTGACTTTACTAGCGGGAGAAACAATGAGCAGTTCTTC.

This clonotype was counted between two and nine times. The J gene is TRBJ2-4, the V gene TRBV15, with D perhaps TRBD2 (5 bases). Germline loops: CDR1 LNHNV, CDR2 YYDKDF (reference sequence). The CDR3 is made up of 17 amino acids. The ends were cut back, 0 bases at V and 2 bases at J, with 14 bases in the middle. The CDR3 loop reads CATSRDVEVVSKNIQYF. CDR3 in DNA: TGTGCCACCAGCAGAGATGTGGAGGTGGTATCCAAAAACATTCAGTACTTC.

The CDR3 DNA reads as TGTGCCAGCAGCTTGCGGACTAGCGGGAGGGCCATTGAAACGCAGTATTTT. Translation: CASSLRTSGRAIETQYF. V is TRBV3-1 and J is TRBJ2-3; 15 bases align to TRBD2. V lost 5 bases, J lost 9 bases, and 12 bases stayed unmatched. CDR1 and CDR2 from the germline V gene are LGHDT and YNNKEL (reference sequence). This CDR3 is built from 17 residues.

There are a few counts of this clonotype. The chain is built from TRBV3-1 and TRBJ2-7, with D perhaps matching TRBD1 (6 bases). V lost 4 bases to trimming and J lost 2 bases, with 12 bases between them. The germline V gene encodes CDR1 LGHDT and CDR2 YNNKEL (reference sequence). The CDR3 sequence is 14 residues long. The CDR3 is CASSLMHRAYEQYF. The CDR3 bases are TGTGCCAGCAGCCTAATGCACAGGGCCTACGAGCAGTACTTC.

This clonotype was recorded once. The chain employs TRBV27 and TRBJ2-7; no firm D call. The CDR3 length is 14 residues. Trimming removed 6 bases at V and 7 bases at J, with 19 bases between. Germline CDR1 MNHEY, CDR2 SMNVEV (reference sequence). CDR3 in amino acids: CASSLGTLVREQYF. The CDR3, as DNA: TGTGCCAGCAGCCTGGGTACCCTTGTTCGGGAGCAGTACTTC.

This sequence joins TRBV3-1 and TRBJ2-7; D may be TRBD1 (6 bases). V gave up 3 bases and J gave up 2 bases, with 11 bases separating them. Germline V CDR1 and CDR2: LGHDT, YNNKEL (reference sequence). There are 14 residues in the CDR3. The CDR3 sequence: CASSHEGDPYEQYF. The DNA for the CDR3 is TGTGCCAGCAGCCATGAGGGGGATCCCTACGAGCAGTACTTC.

The chain uses TRBV13 and TRBJ1-6; D is undetermined. The V end lost 0 bases, the J end lost 9 bases, and 9 bases lay between the germline ends. The CDR3 sequence is 14 residues long. From germline, CDR1 is PRHDT and CDR2 FYEKMQ (reference sequence). The CDR3 DNA follows: TGTGCCAGCAGCTTAGGGGGCAGATCTTCACCCCTCCACTTT. It codes for CASSLGGRSSPLHF.

The chain uses TRBV2 and TRBJ2-7, with no clear D. The CDR3 is 15 amino acids. With 0 bases removed from V and 4 bases from J, the gap between germline ends came to 13 bases. CDR1 is SNHLY and CDR2 is FYNNEI in the germline V gene. The CDR3 nucleotides are TGTGCCAGCAGTGAAGCAAGTGGCGCAGTTTACGAGCAGTACTTC. Translation: CASSEASGAVYEQYF.

The chain uses TRBV6-5 and TRBJ1-6; 9 nucleotides agree with TRBD1. This CDR3 spans 15 amino acids. Germline V lookup: CDR1 MNHEY, CDR2 SVGAGI. The V and J ends lost 5 bases and 8 bases, in that order; junction bases with no gene match: 7. The CDR3: CASSQDRGVDSPLHF. The CDR3 DNA is TGTGCCAGCAGTCAAGACAGGGGGGTGGATTCACCCCTCCACTTT.

The chain is built from TRBV28 and TRBJ2-4; 8 nucleotides agree with TRBD1. Germline V gives CDR1 MDHEN, CDR2 SYDVKM. This CDR3 is built from 14 residues. After removal of 3 bases from V and 7 bases from J, the junction contained 5 bases not matched to a gene. CDR3 sequence: CASSFRGLGNIQYF. CDR3 DNA: TGTGCCAGCAGTTTCAGGGGGCTGGGGAACATTCAGTACTTC.

V is TRBV12-3 or TRBV12-4 and J is TRBJ1-3; no definite D call. V dropped 7 bases and J dropped 0 bases, with 10 bases sitting between them. There are 14 residues in the CDR3. The DNA of the CDR3 is TGTGCCAGCAACCTGGGCCACTCTGGAAACACCATATATTTT. It encodes CASNLGHSGNTIYF.

The chain is built from TRBV4-1 and TRBJ2-3; TRBD2 matches at 10 bases. This CDR3 is built from 16 residues. CDR1 is MGHRA, CDR2 YSYEKL, per germline. V lost 1 base and J lost 0; bases outside the gene matches: 1. CDR3: CASSQGAGGSTDTQYF. Written as DNA, the CDR3 is TGCGCCAGCAGCCAAGGAGCGGGAGGGAGCACAGATACGCAGTATTTT.

V usage is TRBV14 and J usage is TRBJ2-4; TRBD1 agrees at 7 bases. Germline-derived CDR1 and CDR2 are SGHDN and FVKESK. The CDR3 length is 14 residues. V shed 4 bases, J shed 4 bases, and the junction held 4 bases outside the gene matches. In nucleotides, the CDR3 is TGTGCCAGCAGCCCCCGGGACAGAAAAAACATTCAGTACTTC. Its protein is CASSPRDRKNIQYF.

The CDR3 bases are TGCAGCGTTGGTCCAGGCCAGGACGGCGAGCAGTACTTC. It specifies CSVGPGQDGEQYF. V usage is TRBV29-1 and J usage is TRBJ2-7; D call uncertain. The CDR3 runs to 13 residues. Germline values: CDR1 SQVTM, CDR2 ANQGSEA. V lost 4 bases, J lost 6 bases, and 16 bases lay in between.

This rearrangement joins TRBV9 to TRBJ2-1, with TRBD1 as a possible D gene (6 bases). The V end lost 1 base, the J end lost 7 bases, and 15 bases lay between the germline ends. The CDR3 consists of 15 residues. Germline loops: CDR1 SGDLS, CDR2 YYNGEE. CDR3 sequence: CASSVSGGQVNEQFF. The CDR3 DNA reads TGTGCCAGCAGCGTATCTGGGGGACAAGTAAATGAGCAGTTCTTC.